The 29 T cell receptor beta chains reported below all come from one sample, sequenced in a study of metastatic and nonmetastatic thyroid tumors. Every patient underwent thyroid surgery untreated. TCRdb reanalyzed the PCR reads with MiXCR. The sample contains 55,000 or so clones, approximately 19% of which appear only once. Sequencing was done on a sample of blood. The receptors shown here come from a female donor with papillary thyroid cancer or a benign thyroid nodule (not recorded which). Some clones in this sample may be carry-over from other donors' samples.

About this clone: One end of the junction varies from germline; a read error may be responsible. The chain employs TRBV28 and TRBJ1-1, with D possibly being TRBD1 (5 bases). Germline V gives CDR1 MDHEN, CDR2 SYDVKM. The CDR3 runs to 14 residues. Here the CDR3 DNA reads TGTGCCAGCAATTCTCTAACAAGGGGTACTGAAGCTTCCTTT. It yields the protein CASNSLTRGTEASF.

The chain uses TRBV7-9 and TRBJ1-2; D gene ambiguous. Germline V gene data show CDR1 as SEHNR and CDR2 as FQNEAQ (reference sequence). V lost 7 bases, J lost 9 bases, and 21 bases lay in between. This CDR3 has 14 amino acids. This CDR3 reads CASIPPVLLECYTF. Written as DNA, the CDR3 is TGTGCCAGCATTCCACCCGTGCTGCTAGAATGCTACACCTTC. Combining the CDR3 with reference TRBV7-9 and TRBJ1-2 gives the whole variable domain DTGVSQNPRHKITKRGQNVTFRCDPISEHNRLYWYRQTLGQGPEFLTYFQNEAQLEKSRLLSDRFSAERPKGSFSTLEIQRTEQGDSAMYLCASIPPVLLECYTFGSGTRLTVV.

The chain carries TRBV11-1 and TRBJ2-1; the D gene is possibly TRBD2 (6 bases). The germline V gene encodes CDR1 SGHAT and CDR2 FQDESV (reference sequence). V was cut by 5 bases and J by 3 bases, with 26 bases left in between. The CDR3 runs 19 residues. CDR3 protein: CASSPILRGDGRDYNEQFF. Written as DNA, the CDR3 is TGTGCCAGCAGCCCTATCTTGCGGGGAGATGGGCGCGACTACAATGAGCAGTTCTTC.

This clone appeared many times. This chain joins TRBV9 and TRBJ2-1, with 15 nucleotides matching TRBD2. Germline CDR1 SGDLS, CDR2 YYNGEE. Trimming took 1 base from V and 7 from J; bases not matched to a gene: 18. The CDR3 length is 21 residues. This CDR3 is CASSVTTNWTSGRASVNEQFF. The CDR3 nucleotides are TGTGCCAGCAGCGTAACTACTAACTGGACTAGCGGGAGGGCCTCAGTGAATGAGCAGTTCTTC.

In its sample, this clone was seen a few times. The chain uses TRBV28 and TRBJ1-2; D is ambiguous. The CDR3 spans 13 residues. V dropped 5 bases and J dropped 7 bases, with 14 bases sitting between them. CDR1 is MDHEN and CDR2 is SYDVKM in the germline V gene. CDR3 in amino acids: CASSGSTRTGYTF. The CDR3 DNA reads as TGTGCCAGCAGTGGCAGTACCCGTACTGGCTACACCTTC.

The chain's CDR3 is CASSYYAGEQYF. The CDR3 DNA reads as TGTGCCAGCAGTTACTACGCCGGCGAGCAGTACTTC. The chain carries TRBV6-6 and TRBJ2-7; D ambiguous. With 1 base removed from V and 6 bases from J, the gap between germline ends came to 7 bases. Germline CDR1 and CDR2: MNHNY and SVGAGI (reference sequence). CDR3 size: 12 residues.

V usage is TRBV19 and J usage is TRBJ2-1; D possibly matches TRBD1 or TRBD2 (6 bases each). Trimming removed 2 bases at V and 8 bases at J, with 7 bases between. The CDR3 has 12 residues. The germline CDR1 and CDR2 sequences are LNHDA and SQIVND (reference sequence). The CDR3 sequence is CASSIRGDEQFF. The CDR3 DNA sequence: TGTGCCAGTAGTATAAGGGGGGATGAGCAGTTCTTC.

This clone was counted at least ten times. CDR3 DNA sequence: TGTGCCAGCAGTTTCTTAGCCCAGCCCCAGCATTTT. This sequence encodes CASSFLAQPQHF. The chain employs TRBV28 and TRBJ1-5, with no clear D. The CDR3 is made up of 12 amino acids. The germline gives CDR1 MDHEN, CDR2 SYDVKM. With 3 bases removed from V and 7 bases from J, the gap between germline ends came to 7 bases.

In its sample, this clone ranks as medium-sized. V gene TRBV28 combines with J gene TRBJ1-1, with D tentatively TRBD1 (5 bases). Looked up from germline, CDR1 is MDHEN and CDR2 is SYDVKM. Trimming took 5 bases from V and 2 from J, leaving 15 bases between them. CDR3 length equals 15 residues. CDR3 sequence: CASSPGTSGNTEAFF. The CDR3 coding sequence is TGTGCCAGCAGTCCGGGGACTTCGGGAAACACTGAAGCTTTCTTT.

Note on this clone: One junction end disagrees with the germline gene, perhaps due to a read error. The chain couples TRBV20-1 to TRBJ2-1; 11 nucleotides match TRBD2. This CDR3 is 16 amino acids long. Germline V CDR1 and CDR2: DFQATT, SNEGSKA (reference sequence). CDR3 in amino acids: CSASRLTSGVFNEHLF. The CDR3 DNA reads TGCAGTGCTAGTCGCCTGACTAGCGGGGTTTTTAATGAGCATCTCTTC.

This clone was detected many times. The V call is TRBV6-6, the J call TRBJ2-1; D perhaps matches TRBD1 (5 bases). The CDR3 consists of 15 residues. V lost 3 bases to trimming and J lost 2 bases, with 11 bases between them. Germline-derived CDR1 and CDR2 are MNHNY and SVGAGI (reference sequence). This CDR3 reads CASSYIAGPYNEQFF. The CDR3 coding sequence is TGTGCCAGCAGTTATATAGCAGGGCCCTACAATGAGCAGTTCTTC.

This clone is labeled medium-sized. The chain is built from TRBV6-1 and TRBJ1-2, with D hard to call. V gave up 5 bases and J gave up 2 bases, with 12 bases separating them. Germline V gives CDR1 MNHNS, CDR2 SASEGT. The CDR3 runs 14 residues. CDR3 residues: CASSIGTRNYGYTF. Written as DNA, the CDR3 is TGTGCCAGCAGTATAGGAACTCGGAACTATGGCTACACCTTC.

This clone was detected ten times or more. The CDR3 nucleotides read TGTGCCAGCAGTTCGACACGGGGTAGCGGGAGGAATGGTGAGCAGTTCTTC. Protein sequence: CASSSTRGSGRNGEQFF. The genes are TRBV28 and TRBJ2-1; TRBD2 matches at 10 bases. J gave up 9 bases and V 4 bases, and 15 bases lay outside the gene matches. This CDR3 has 17 residues. Germline lookup yields CDR1 MDHEN and CDR2 SYDVKM.

This clone was recorded at least ten times. The J gene is TRBJ2-7, the V gene TRBV9, with D tentatively TRBD1 (5 bases). The CDR3 loop spans 14 amino acids. Trimming removed 0 bases at V and 3 bases at J, with 10 bases between. Per the germline V gene, CDR1 is SGDLS and CDR2 is YYNGEE. The CDR3 bases are TGTGCCAGCAGCGTAGGAGGACAAAGCTACGAGCAGTACTTC. It encodes CASSVGGQSYEQYF.

This clone was detected many times. The J gene is TRBJ1-6, the V gene TRBV7-3, with 7 positions matching TRBD1. The trim removed 5 bases at V and 7 bases at J, leaving 5 bases unmatched. The CDR3 runs 14 residues. The germline gives CDR1 SGHTA, CDR2 FQGTGA. Here the CDR3 DNA reads TGTGCCAGCAGCCACGGACAGGAGAATTCACCCCTCCACTTT. Its protein is CASSHGQENSPLHF.

The chain employs TRBV6-1 and TRBJ1-2; the D is unclear. V was clipped by 1 base and J by 10 bases, with 16 bases between them. The CDR3 runs to 14 residues. Germline lookup yields CDR1 MNHNS and CDR2 SASEGT. The CDR3 bases are TGTGCCAGCAGTGAAGATCCCGCATCTACGGTCTACACCTTC. Its translation: CASSEDPASTVYTF.

This clone was seen ten or more times. The V and J genes are TRBV20-1 and TRBJ2-3, with D tentatively TRBD1 or TRBD2 (5 bases each). The germline V gene encodes CDR1 DFQATT and CDR2 SNEGSKA (reference sequence). Trimming took off 0 bases at V and 2 bases at J, with 15 bases between the two ends. The CDR3 totals 16 residues. The CDR3 sequence is CSARDGTDLLTDTQYF. The CDR3 DNA reads TGCAGTGCTAGAGATGGGACGGATTTACTCACAGATACGCAGTATTTT.

The chain is built from TRBV19 and TRBJ2-6; 9 bases line up with TRBD1. CDR1 LNHDA and CDR2 SQIVND come from the germline V gene (reference sequence). The CDR3 is made up of 16 amino acids. The V segment lost 2 bases and the J segment 8 bases; nucleotides outside the gene matches: 7. CDR3 sequence: CASSILQGARSNVLTF. The DNA of the CDR3 is TGTGCCAGTAGTATACTACAGGGGGCTCGGTCCAACGTCCTGACTTTC.

This clone was seen only once. The rearrangement uses TRBV19 and TRBJ2-2; 10 bases are a match to TRBD1. The V gene's germline CDR1 is LNHDA and CDR2 SQIVND (reference sequence). Germline trimming cut 5 bases from V and 4 bases from J; bases unmatched to any gene: 7. The CDR3 is 16 residues long. Written as DNA, the CDR3 is TGTGCCAGTAGTCCGCGACAGGGGGCGCTCACCGGGGAGCTGTTTTTT. Encoded protein: CASSPRQGALTGELFF.

This clone has ten or more counts. The chain joins TRBV6-6 to TRBJ2-1; D unresolved. CDR1 MNHNY and CDR2 SVGAGI come from the germline V gene (reference sequence). V lost 3 bases to trimming and J lost 4 bases, with 7 bases between them. CDR3 length: 13 residues. The CDR3 protein is CASSYPGYNEQFF. The CDR3 DNA reads TGTGCCAGCAGTTATCCCGGGTACAATGAGCAGTTCTTC.

This clone was observed a handful of times. The chain joins TRBV27 to TRBJ1-1, with D unclear. V gave up 5 bases and J gave up 1 base, with 8 bases separating them. CDR3 length equals 13 residues. CDR1 is MNHEY, CDR2 SMNVEV, per germline (reference sequence). DNA of the CDR3: TGTGCCAGCAGTATCAGCCGGAACACTGAAGCTTTCTTT. This sequence encodes CASSISRNTEAFF.

The chain joins TRBV2 to TRBJ2-7; 9 nucleotides line up with TRBD1. The CDR3 loop spans 19 amino acids. The germline CDR1 and CDR2 sequences are SNHLY and FYNNEI. With 7 bases clipped from V and 5 bases from J, the junction kept 24 bases outside the gene matches. The CDR3 region has the DNA TGTGCCAGCAAGATGGGCCGGGACAGGGACTTTAACCCCCCCAACGAGCAGTACTTC. As protein: CASKMGRDRDFNPPNEQYF.

The gene calls are TRBV5-4 and TRBJ2-2; possible D gene TRBD1, 6 bases. Germline V gene sequence: CDR1 SGHNT, CDR2 YYREEE (reference sequence). This CDR3 is 15 amino acids long. V lost 5 bases to trimming and J lost 4 bases, with 15 bases between them. The CDR3 nucleotides are TGTGCCAGCAGGTTGTCAGGACAGAGCACCGGGGAGCTGTTTTTT. Encoded protein: CASRLSGQSTGELFF. Variable domain in full (rest from reference TRBV5-4 and TRBJ2-2): ETGVTQSPTHLIKTRGQQVTLRCSSQSGHNTVSWYQQALGQGPQFIFQYYREEENGRGNFPPRFSGLQFPNYSSELNVNALELDDSALYLCASRLSGQSTGELFFGEGSRLTVL.

The rearrangement uses TRBV2 and TRBJ1-5; 11 nucleotides line up with TRBD1. V was pared by 4 bases and J by 5 bases, with 7 bases of the junction left unmatched. The CDR3 consists of 16 residues. Germline loops: CDR1 SNHLY, CDR2 FYNNEI. The CDR3 reads CASSAGQGARYQPQHF. The DNA for the CDR3 is TGTGCCAGCAGTGCCGGACAGGGGGCGCGGTATCAGCCCCAGCATTTT. The entire variable domain, with the rest obtained from reference TRBV2 and TRBJ1-5, is as follows: EPEVTQTPSHQVTQMGQEVILRCVPISNHLYFYWYRQILGQKVEFLVSFYNNEISEKSEIFDDQFSVERPDGSNFTLKIRSTKLEDSAMYFCASSAGQGARYQPQHFGDGTRLSIL.

This clone was seen at least ten times. The sample has other DNA sequences that encode this CDR3 too. J is TRBJ1-1 and V is TRBV3-1, with D unclear. This CDR3 region has 13 residues. The germline V and J ends were trimmed by 1 base and 6 bases, with 9 bases remaining between them. Germline-derived CDR1 and CDR2 are LGHDT and YNNKEL (reference sequence). CDR3 region: CASSQVSTSEAFF. CDR3 coding DNA: TGTGCCAGCAGCCAAGTATCGACTTCTGAAGCTTTCTTT.

Many counts were recorded for this clone. A single base separates this from a much larger clone, so it may be a read error. V is TRBV5-1 and J is TRBJ1-2; D uncertain. The length of the CDR3 is 13 residues. Germline CDR1 and CDR2: SGHRS and YFSETQ. The CDR3 loop is CAGSLGENYGYTF. DNA of the CDR3: TGCGCCGGCAGCTTAGGAGAAAACTATGGCTACACCTTC.

This clone was observed at least ten times. V is TRBV2 and J is TRBJ2-7; 9 bases agree with TRBD1. The CDR3 extends over 13 amino acids. From germline, CDR1 is SNHLY and CDR2 FYNNEI. V lost 7 bases and J lost 6; bases outside the gene matches: 7. CDR3 sequence (DNA): TGTGCCAGCACCGGGACAGGGTTTAGCGAGCAGTACTTC. Translating it yields CASTGTGFSEQYF.

This chain links TRBV4-2 with TRBJ1-2; D gene unclear. Germline CDR1 is LGHNA and CDR2 is YNFKEQ. The V gene lost 0 bases and the J gene lost 6 bases, with 17 bases spanning the gap. The CDR3 runs 16 residues. CDR3 sequence (DNA): TGTGCCAGCAGCCAAGAGTCGCCAGTCTTCTTTAATGGCTACACCTTC. Protein sequence: CASSQESPVFFNGYTF.

The rearrangement links TRBV11-3 to TRBJ2-1; a weak D match, TRBD1 (6 bases). The CDR3 is 12 amino acids. V gave up 3 bases and J gave up 13 bases, with 13 bases separating them. Per the germline V gene, CDR1 is SGHNT and CDR2 is YENEEA. CDR3 sequence: CASSLNRDYQFF. CDR3 DNA sequence: TGTGCCAGCAGCTTGAACAGGGATTATCAGTTCTTC.